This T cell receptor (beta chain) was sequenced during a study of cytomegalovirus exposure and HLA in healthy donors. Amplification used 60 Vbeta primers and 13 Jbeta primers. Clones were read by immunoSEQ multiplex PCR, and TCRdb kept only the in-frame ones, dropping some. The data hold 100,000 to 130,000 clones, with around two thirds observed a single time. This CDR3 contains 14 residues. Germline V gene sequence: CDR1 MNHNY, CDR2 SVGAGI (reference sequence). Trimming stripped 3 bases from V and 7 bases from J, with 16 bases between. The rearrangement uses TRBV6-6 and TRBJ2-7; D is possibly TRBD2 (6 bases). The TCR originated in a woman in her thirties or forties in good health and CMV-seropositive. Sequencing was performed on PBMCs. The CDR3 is CASSYTASAREQYF. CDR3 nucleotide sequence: TGTGCCAGCAGTTATACGGCTAGCGCGAGGGAGCAGTACTTC.